The 21 T cell receptor beta chains presented below share a single source sample, sequenced in a study of shared T cell receptors in the human thymus. Repertoires were generated with immunoSEQ multiplex PCR, while TCRdb's copy carries only in-frame clones and drops some. The repertoire has over 450,000 clones, 75% to 85% of them found once; the top ten carry roughly 0.013%. These data also featured in a second study, about human thymus T cells.

The specimen sequenced was thymocytes. The receptors derive from a boy in the first two years of life with a congenital heart defect.

J is TRBJ2-1 and V is TRBV4-3, with D possibly matching TRBD1 (5 bases). This CDR3 has 15 amino acids. CDR1 and CDR2 (germline): LGHNA, YSLEER. Trimming removed 1 base from V and 6 bases from J, with 13 bases in between. The CDR3 coding sequence is TGCGCCAGCAGCCAAGGGGGCCCAACGTCCAATGAGCAGTTCTTC. Translated, it gives CASSQGGPTSNEQFF.

In its sample, this clone was seen a few times. This sequence joins TRBV27 and TRBJ2-7; D is uncertain. V dropped 6 bases and J dropped 1 base, with 13 bases sitting between them. The CDR3 is 14 amino acids. Germline CDR1 MNHEY, CDR2 SMNVEV (reference sequence). The CDR3 reads CASRRTTRSYEQYF. CDR3 DNA: TGTGCCAGCAGACGAACTACTCGATCCTACGAGCAGTACTTC.

The rearrangement links TRBV11-2 to TRBJ2-1; 11 bases align to TRBD2. The CDR3 totals 17 residues. The V and J ends lost 1 base and 9 bases, in that order; junction bases with no gene match: 11. CDR1 is SGHAT and CDR2 is FQNNGV in the germline V gene. This CDR3 is CASSLGPSLAGVSEQFF. CDR3 DNA: TGTGCCAGCAGCTTAGGCCCCTCACTAGCGGGAGTAAGTGAGCAGTTCTTC.

V and J are TRBV7-8 and TRBJ2-2; TRBD2 aligns across 9 bases. With 5 bases clipped from V and 0 bases from J, the junction kept 7 bases outside the gene matches. In germline, CDR1 is SGHVS, CDR2 FQNEAQ. The CDR3 consists of 17 residues. The CDR3 loop reads CASSPRTSATNTGELFF. CDR3 nucleotides: TGTGCCAGCAGCCCTCGGACTAGCGCAACGAACACCGGGGAGCTGTTTTTT.

This clone has more than one count but fewer than ten. The genes are TRBV23-1 and TRBJ1-1, with D perhaps TRBD1 (5 bases). TRBV23-1 is identified as an open reading frame with a role that is uncertain. V was trimmed by 9 bases and J by 0 bases, leaving 20 bases between them. The CDR3 runs 16 residues. DNA for the CDR3: TGCGCCAGTAGTGACCCAAAAGGGGTTCTGAACACTGAAGCTTTCTTT. Its protein is CASSDPKGVLNTEAFF.

This clone was recorded a few times. The CDR3 here is CASSSTGRSSNTEAFF. In DNA, the CDR3 is TGTGCCAGCAGCTCTACTGGGCGATCCTCTAACACTGAAGCTTTCTTT. The gene calls are TRBV6-6 and TRBJ1-1; D is ambiguous. CDR3 length: 16 residues. Trimming shortened V by 6 bases and J by 2 bases, and 19 bases separated the two germline ends. The V gene's germline CDR1 is MNHNY and CDR2 SVGAGI (reference sequence).

The chain combines TRBV9 with TRBJ1-3, with 7 bases identical to TRBD1. This CDR3 region has 16 residues. Germline values: CDR1 SGDLS, CDR2 YYNGEE. Unmatched junction bases numbered 7, after V lost 4 bases and J lost 0 bases. The CDR3: CASSSYRGNSGNTIYF. CDR3 coding DNA: TGTGCCAGCAGCTCATACAGGGGAAACTCTGGAAACACCATATATTTT. The full variable domain, rest sourced from reference TRBV9 and TRBJ1-3, is DSGVTQTPKHLITATGQRVTLRCSPRSGDLSVYWYQQSLDQGLQFLIQYYNGEERAKGNILERFSAQQFPDLHSELNLSSLELGDSALYFCASSSYRGNSGNTIYFGEGSWLTVV.

The count of this clone is one. The chain joins TRBV25-1 to TRBJ2-6; 7 bases agree with TRBD2. Trimming cost V 3 bases and J 1 base; bases outside gene matches: 6. Per germline, CDR1 MGHDK and CDR2 SYGVNS. The CDR3 length is 17 residues. CDR3 coding DNA: TGTGCCAGCAGTGAGGGCGGGAGAAGGTCTGGGGCCAACGTCCTGACTTTC. It is translated as CASSEGGRRSGANVLTF.

This clone was detected only a few times. The V gene is TRBV28, the J gene TRBJ2-7, with 7 bases matching TRBD1. V shed 5 bases and J 2 bases; nucleotides not matched to a gene: 12. There are 16 residues in the CDR3. Germline loops: CDR1 MDHEN, CDR2 SYDVKM. The CDR3 DNA reads TGTGCCAGCAGTAACGAACAGGGGCGCGCTCCCTACGAGCAGTACTTC. Protein product: CASSNEQGRAPYEQYF.

The rearrangement joins TRBV7-2 to TRBJ2-5; D is possibly TRBD1 (5 bases). The CDR3 is made up of 14 amino acids. Germline V gene data show CDR1 as SGHTA and CDR2 as FQGNSA. Trimming took 1 base from V and 2 from J, leaving 8 bases between them. The CDR3 sequence is CASSLVTEQETQYF. The CDR3 DNA reads as TGTGCCAGCAGCTTAGTGACAGAGCAAGAGACCCAGTACTTC.

V gene TRBV4-3 combines with J gene TRBJ2-3, with 15 bases matching TRBD2. V was pared by 0 bases and J by 2 bases, with 9 bases of the junction left unmatched. Germline CDR1 reads LGHNA; CDR2 reads YSLEER. CDR3 length equals 20 residues. CDR3 DNA: TGCGCCAGCAGCCAAGATTTCGGGGGGACTAGCGGGAGGTCCACAGATACGCAGTATTTT. Translated: CASSQDFGGTSGRSTDTQYF.

This chain links TRBV6-1 with TRBJ2-2; tentative D call: TRBD2 (6 bases). V was trimmed by 1 base and J by 1 base, leaving 16 bases between them. Germline V lookup: CDR1 MNHNS, CDR2 SASEGT. The CDR3 sequence is 18 residues long. The CDR3 region has the DNA TGTGCCAGCAGTGAAGGGGGTTTAAAGGAGGGGAACACCGGGGAGCTGTTTTTT. Translated, it gives CASSEGGLKEGNTGELFF.

The V and J genes are TRBV4-1 and TRBJ2-3; the match to TRBD2 covers 7 bases. CDR3 length: 19 residues. Trimming cost V 0 bases and J 0 bases; bases outside gene matches: 12. Germline V gene lookup returns CDR1 MGHRA and CDR2 YSYEKL. CDR3 sequence (DNA): TGCGCCAGCAGCCAAGAATGGGGGGTCGGGCGGGGGAGCACAGATACGCAGTATTTT. Its protein is CASSQEWGVGRGSTDTQYF.

V is TRBV5-6 and J is TRBJ2-1, with 11 bases identical to TRBD1. This CDR3 contains 17 residues. Losses at the gene ends were 4 bases for V and 6 bases for J; bases not matched to a gene: 12. From germline, CDR1 is SGHDT and CDR2 YYEEEE. The CDR3 region has the DNA TGTGCCAGCAGCGTTGTTGGAGAAGGGACAGGGGGCAATGAGCAGTTCTTC. Encoded protein: CASSVVGEGTGGNEQFF.

The CDR3 loop is CASTPGGLSYEQYF. The DNA for the CDR3 is TGTGCCAGCACCCCCGGGGGTCTAAGTTACGAGCAGTACTTC. The chain combines TRBV28 with TRBJ2-7; D is possibly TRBD2 (6 bases). Germline lookup yields CDR1 MDHEN and CDR2 SYDVKM. The ends were cut back, 7 bases at V and 4 bases at J, with 17 bases in the middle. The length of the CDR3 is 14 residues.

The chain has TRBV4-3 and TRBJ2-7, with TRBD2 identical over 7 bases. V was pared by 0 bases and J by 4 bases, with 15 bases of the junction left unmatched. Per the germline V gene, CDR1 is LGHNA and CDR2 is YSLEER. This CDR3 region has 18 residues. CDR3 protein: CASSQDPKVGLEGYEQYF. The CDR3 coding sequence is TGCGCCAGCAGCCAAGATCCCAAGGTAGGACTAGAGGGGTACGAGCAGTACTTC.

This clone was seen only once. Other DNA sequences within the sample encode an identical CDR3. This chain joins TRBV25-1 and TRBJ2-7; 8 bases align to TRBD2. There are 14 residues in the CDR3. With 8 bases clipped from V and 5 bases from J, the junction kept 11 bases outside the gene matches. Germline loops: CDR1 MGHDK, CDR2 SYGVNS. The CDR3 spells CASEASGSLDEQYF. The CDR3 DNA sequence: TGTGCCAGCGAAGCGAGCGGGAGTCTAGACGAGCAGTACTTC.

The chain is built from TRBV27 and TRBJ1-1; no clear D. V was clipped by 5 bases and J by 1 base, with 11 bases between them. This CDR3 has 14 residues. Looked up from germline, CDR1 is MNHEY and CDR2 is SMNVEV (reference sequence). The CDR3 spells CASSVDGPNTEAFF. CDR3 nucleotides: TGTGCCAGCAGTGTAGATGGGCCGAACACTGAAGCTTTCTTT.

Only one count was recorded for this clone. This rearrangement joins TRBV4-2 to TRBJ2-7; 12 positions match TRBD2. The CDR3 is made up of 19 amino acids. Germline trimming cut 1 base from V and 2 bases from J; bases unmatched to any gene: 12. Germline V CDR1 and CDR2: LGHNA, YNFKEQ. This CDR3 reads CASSQVSSGGVLRAYEQYF. DNA for the CDR3: TGTGCCAGCAGCCAAGTGTCTAGCGGGGGGGTATTACGCGCCTACGAGCAGTACTTC.

The chain links TRBV7-9 to TRBJ2-7, with 7 bases fitting TRBD1. V was clipped by 5 bases and J by 1 base; unmatched bases: 11. The CDR3 has 16 amino acids. Germline-derived CDR1 and CDR2 are SEHNR and FQNEAQ (reference sequence). CDR3: CASSPSYRQGSYEQYF. In DNA form, the CDR3 reads TGTGCCAGCAGCCCATCCTATCGACAGGGTTCCTACGAGCAGTACTTC.

This clone showed up just a few times. The chain uses TRBV19 and TRBJ2-5, with D perhaps TRBD2 (6 bases). The CDR3 totals 15 residues. Trimming pared 1 base from V and 3 bases from J, leaving 12 bases between. The germline gives CDR1 LNHDA, CDR2 SQIVND (reference sequence). The CDR3 nucleotides read TGTGCCAGTAGTATAGCCCCCGGCGGGAAAGAGACCCAGTACTTC. Translation: CASSIAPGGKETQYF.